This TCR beta chain comes out of a study of technical replicates of blood from several donors. The V gene lost 1 base and the J gene lost 2 bases, with 8 bases spanning the gap. CDR1 SGHTA and CDR2 FQGTGA come from the germline V gene. This CDR3 is built from 15 residues. Sequencing used immunoSEQ multiplex PCR; TCRdb keeps in-frame clones, though not all of them. This table has approximately 44,000 clones, around 96% appearing once. Material: T cells isolated from PBMCs. This chain joins TRBV7-3 and TRBJ2-2; D is perhaps TRBD2 (6 bases). This clonotype was sampled from a human donor in good health. The CDR3 region is CASSLSGTNTGELFF. DNA of the CDR3: TGTGCCAGCAGCTTAAGCGGGACCAACACCGGGGAGCTGTTTTTT.